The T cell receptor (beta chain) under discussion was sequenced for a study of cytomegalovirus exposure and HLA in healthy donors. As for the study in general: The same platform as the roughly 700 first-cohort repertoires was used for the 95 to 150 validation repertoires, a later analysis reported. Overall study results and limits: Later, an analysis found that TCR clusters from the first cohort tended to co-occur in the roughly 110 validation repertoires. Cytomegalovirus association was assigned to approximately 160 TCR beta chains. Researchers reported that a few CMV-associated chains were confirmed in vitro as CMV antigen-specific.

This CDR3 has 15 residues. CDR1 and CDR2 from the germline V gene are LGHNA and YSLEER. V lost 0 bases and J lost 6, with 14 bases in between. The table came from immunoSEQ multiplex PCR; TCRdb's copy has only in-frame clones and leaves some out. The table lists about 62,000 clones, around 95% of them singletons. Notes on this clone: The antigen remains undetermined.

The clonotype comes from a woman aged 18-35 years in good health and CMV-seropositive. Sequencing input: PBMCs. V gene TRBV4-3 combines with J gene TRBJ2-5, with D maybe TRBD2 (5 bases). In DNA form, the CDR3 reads TGCGCCAGCAGCCAAGATGTGTCGGGGATGCAGACCCAGTACTTC. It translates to CASSQDVSGMQTQYF.